The present TCR beta chain was sequenced within a study of CDR3 diversity in severe acne. One entry per CDR3 protein, called by TCRdb with MiXCR from the PCR reads. This sample has around 91,000 distinct CDR3 sequences, with roughly 51% found just once. Trimming took 6 bases from V and 6 from J, leaving 12 bases between them. Germline CDR1 and CDR2: MGHDK and SYGVNS. CDR3 size: 12 residues. The source material was blood. The source is a male donor in good health, without acne. The gene calls are TRBV25-1 and TRBJ2-7, with D possibly called TRBD1 or TRBD2 (5 bases each). The CDR3 spells CASSWDVREQYF. CDR3 coding DNA: TGTGCCAGCAGCTGGGACGTCCGCGAGCAGTACTTC.